A few counts support the clone carrying this TCR beta chain. This entry is derived from a study of blood T cell repertoires in COVID-19. Study-wide context: The United States, Italy and Spain were the sources of the acute and convalescent COVID-19 samples.

Original processing notes: Estimation of nucleated cell counts relied on the amplification of reference gene primers. Sequencing used immunoSEQ multiplex PCR; TCRdb keeps in-frame clones, though not all of them. The V and J calls and the clone size are those of that table, but D and trimming were determined from the DNA. Here the sample spans under 200,000 clones, more than 75% being singletons. The sample was peripheral blood. The TCR originated in a man between 40 and 49 years old with active or convalescent COVID-19.

CDR3 sequence reads: CASSQQGWTEAFF. The CDR3 DNA reads TGTGCCAGTAGTCAACAGGGGTGGACTGAAGCTTTCTTT. V and J are TRBV19 and TRBJ1-1; TRBD1 matches at 7 bases. Germline V lookup: CDR1 LNHDA, CDR2 SQIVND (reference sequence). The CDR3 runs to 13 residues. Trimming cost V 5 bases and J 5 bases; bases outside gene matches: 5.